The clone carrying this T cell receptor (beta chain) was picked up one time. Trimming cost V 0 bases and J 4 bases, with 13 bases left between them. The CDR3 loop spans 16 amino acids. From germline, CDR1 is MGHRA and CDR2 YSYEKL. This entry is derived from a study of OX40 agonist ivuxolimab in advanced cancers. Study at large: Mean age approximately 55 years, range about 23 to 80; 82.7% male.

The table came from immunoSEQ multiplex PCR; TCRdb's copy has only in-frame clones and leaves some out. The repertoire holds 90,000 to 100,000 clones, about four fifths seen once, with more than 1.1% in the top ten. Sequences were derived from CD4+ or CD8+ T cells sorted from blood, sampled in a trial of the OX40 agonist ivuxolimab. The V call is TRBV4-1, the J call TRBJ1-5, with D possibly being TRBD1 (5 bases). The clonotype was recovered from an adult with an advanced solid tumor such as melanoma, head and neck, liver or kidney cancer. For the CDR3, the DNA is TGCGCCAGCAGCCAAGACGGGGGGTTGGGTAATCAGCCCCAGCATTTT. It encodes CASSQDGGLGNQPQHF.